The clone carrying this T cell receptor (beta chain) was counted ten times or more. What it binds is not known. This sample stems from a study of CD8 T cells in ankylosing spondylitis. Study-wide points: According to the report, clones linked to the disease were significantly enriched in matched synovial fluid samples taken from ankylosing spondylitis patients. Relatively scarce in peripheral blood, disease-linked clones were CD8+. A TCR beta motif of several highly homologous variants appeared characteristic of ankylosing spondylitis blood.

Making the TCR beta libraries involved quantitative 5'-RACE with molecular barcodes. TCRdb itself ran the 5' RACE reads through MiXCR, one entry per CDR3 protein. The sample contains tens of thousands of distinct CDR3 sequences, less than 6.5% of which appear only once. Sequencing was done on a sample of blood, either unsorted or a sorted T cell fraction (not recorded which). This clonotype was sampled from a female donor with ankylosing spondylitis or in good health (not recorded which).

CDR3 in DNA: TGTGCCAGCAGCGTAGGGGCTCCCCATGGAGAGCTGTTTTTT. It specifies CASSVGAPHGELFF. The chain uses TRBV9 and TRBJ2-2; D gene uncertain. The germline gives CDR1 SGDLS, CDR2 YYNGEE. The CDR3 has 14 amino acids. Trimming removed 0 bases at V and 11 bases at J, with 14 bases between.